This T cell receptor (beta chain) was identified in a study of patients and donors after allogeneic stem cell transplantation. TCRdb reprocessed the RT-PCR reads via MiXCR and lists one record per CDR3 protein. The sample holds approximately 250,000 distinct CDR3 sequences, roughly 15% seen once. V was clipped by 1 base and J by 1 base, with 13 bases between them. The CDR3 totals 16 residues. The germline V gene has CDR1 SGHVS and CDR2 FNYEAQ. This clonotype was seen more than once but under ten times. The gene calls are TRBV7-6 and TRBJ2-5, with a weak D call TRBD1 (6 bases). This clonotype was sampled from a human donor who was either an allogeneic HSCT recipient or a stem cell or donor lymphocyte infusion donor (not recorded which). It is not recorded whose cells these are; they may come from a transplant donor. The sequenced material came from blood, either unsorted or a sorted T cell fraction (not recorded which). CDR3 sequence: CASSLGSWGLQETQYF. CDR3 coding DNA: TGTGCCAGCAGCTTAGGCTCTTGGGGGCTCCAAGAGACCCAGTACTTC.